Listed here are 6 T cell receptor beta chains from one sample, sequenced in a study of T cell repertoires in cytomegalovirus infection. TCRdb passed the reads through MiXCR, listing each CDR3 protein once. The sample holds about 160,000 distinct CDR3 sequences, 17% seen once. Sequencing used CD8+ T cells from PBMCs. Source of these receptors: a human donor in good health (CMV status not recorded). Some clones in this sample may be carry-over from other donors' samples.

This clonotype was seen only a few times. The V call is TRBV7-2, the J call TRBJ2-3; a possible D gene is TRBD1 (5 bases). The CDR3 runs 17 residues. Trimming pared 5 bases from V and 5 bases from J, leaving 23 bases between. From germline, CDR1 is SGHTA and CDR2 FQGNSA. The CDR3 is CASSHPGHQGSEDTQYF. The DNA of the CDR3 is TGTGCCAGCAGCCACCCGGGTCATCAGGGTTCGGAAGATACGCAGTATTTT.

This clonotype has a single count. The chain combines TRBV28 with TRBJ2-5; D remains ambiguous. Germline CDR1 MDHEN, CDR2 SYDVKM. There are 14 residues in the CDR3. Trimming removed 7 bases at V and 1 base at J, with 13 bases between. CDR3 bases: TGTGCCAGCACTAATCGGGTCCCCCAAGAGACCCAGTACTTC. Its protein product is CASTNRVPQETQYF.

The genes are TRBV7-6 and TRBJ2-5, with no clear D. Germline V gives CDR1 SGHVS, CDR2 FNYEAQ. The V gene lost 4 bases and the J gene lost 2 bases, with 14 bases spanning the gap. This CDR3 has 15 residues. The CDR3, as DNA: TGTGCCAGCAGCTCCTCTACCGGCTGGCAAGAGACCCAGTACTTC. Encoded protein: CASSSSTGWQETQYF.

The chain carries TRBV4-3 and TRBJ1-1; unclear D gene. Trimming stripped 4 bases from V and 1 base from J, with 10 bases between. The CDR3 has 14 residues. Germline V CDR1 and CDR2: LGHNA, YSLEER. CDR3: CASSPSTGNTEAFF. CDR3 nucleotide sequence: TGCGCCAGCAGCCCGTCGACTGGGAACACTGAAGCTTTCTTT.

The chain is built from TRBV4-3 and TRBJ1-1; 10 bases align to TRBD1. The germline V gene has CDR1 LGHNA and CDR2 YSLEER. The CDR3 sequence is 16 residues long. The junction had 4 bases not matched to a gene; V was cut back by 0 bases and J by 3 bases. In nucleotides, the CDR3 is TGCGCCAGCAGCCAAGAAGGGACAGGGGTGTACACTGAAGCTTTCTTT. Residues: CASSQEGTGVYTEAFF.

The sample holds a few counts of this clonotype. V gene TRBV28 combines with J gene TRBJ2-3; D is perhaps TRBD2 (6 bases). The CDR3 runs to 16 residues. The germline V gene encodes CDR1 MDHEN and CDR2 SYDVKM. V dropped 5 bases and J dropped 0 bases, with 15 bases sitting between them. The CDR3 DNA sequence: TGTGCCAGCAGTCCCCCAGGGAGCGGGAGCACAGATACGCAGTATTTT. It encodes CASSPPGSGSTDTQYF.